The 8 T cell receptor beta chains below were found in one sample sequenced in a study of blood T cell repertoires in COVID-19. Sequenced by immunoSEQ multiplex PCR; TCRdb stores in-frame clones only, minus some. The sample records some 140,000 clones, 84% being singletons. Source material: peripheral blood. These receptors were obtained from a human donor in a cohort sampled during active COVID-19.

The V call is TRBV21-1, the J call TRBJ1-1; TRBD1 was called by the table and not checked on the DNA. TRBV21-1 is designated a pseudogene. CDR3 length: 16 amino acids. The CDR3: CASSKAPGQGNTEAFF. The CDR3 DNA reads TGTGCCAGCAGCAAAGCCCCCGGCCAGGGGAACACTGAAGCTTTCTTT.

The CDR3 nucleotides are TGCAGCGTTGAAGAGGACAGGGAAGAGCAGTACTTC. Translation: CSVEEDREEQYF. The rearrangement uses TRBV29-1 and TRBJ2-7, with TRBD1 matching 8 bases. Per germline, CDR1 SQVTM and CDR2 ANQGSEA. The CDR3 extends over 12 amino acids. After removal of 0 bases from V and 7 bases from J, the junction contained 2 bases not matched to a gene.

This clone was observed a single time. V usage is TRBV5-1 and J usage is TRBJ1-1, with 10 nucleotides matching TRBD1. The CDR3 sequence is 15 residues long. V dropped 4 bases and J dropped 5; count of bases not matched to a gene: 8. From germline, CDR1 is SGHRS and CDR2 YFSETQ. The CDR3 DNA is TGCGCCAGCAGCGCATGGACAGGGGGGGATACTGAAGCTTTCTTT. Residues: CASSAWTGGDTEAFF.

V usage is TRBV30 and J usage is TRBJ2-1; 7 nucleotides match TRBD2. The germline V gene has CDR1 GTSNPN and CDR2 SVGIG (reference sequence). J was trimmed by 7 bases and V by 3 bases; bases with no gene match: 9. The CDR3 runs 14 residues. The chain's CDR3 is CAWRGPSGGNEQFF. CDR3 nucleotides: TGTGCCTGGAGGGGGCCTAGCGGAGGAAATGAGCAGTTCTTC.

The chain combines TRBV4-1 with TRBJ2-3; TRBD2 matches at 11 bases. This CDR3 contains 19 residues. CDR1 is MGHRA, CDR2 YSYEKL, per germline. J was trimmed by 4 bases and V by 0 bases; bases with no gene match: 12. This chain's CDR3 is CASSQDRVAGGRLPDTQYF. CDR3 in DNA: TGCGCCAGCAGCCAAGATCGGGTAGCGGGGGGGCGTCTTCCAGATACGCAGTATTTT.

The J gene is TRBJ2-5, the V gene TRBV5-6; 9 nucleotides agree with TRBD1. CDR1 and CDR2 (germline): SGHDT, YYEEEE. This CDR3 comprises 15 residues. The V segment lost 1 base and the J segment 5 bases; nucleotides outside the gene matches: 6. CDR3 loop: CASSLSGTGSETQYF. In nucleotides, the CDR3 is TGTGCCAGCAGCTTGAGTGGGACAGGGAGTGAGACCCAGTACTTC.

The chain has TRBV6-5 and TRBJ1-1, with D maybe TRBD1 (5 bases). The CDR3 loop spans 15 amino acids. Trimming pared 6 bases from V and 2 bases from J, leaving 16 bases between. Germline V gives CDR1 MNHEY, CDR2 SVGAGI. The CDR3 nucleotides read TGTGCCAGCAGCACATATGGACAACCAAACACTGAAGCTTTCTTT. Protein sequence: CASSTYGQPNTEAFF.

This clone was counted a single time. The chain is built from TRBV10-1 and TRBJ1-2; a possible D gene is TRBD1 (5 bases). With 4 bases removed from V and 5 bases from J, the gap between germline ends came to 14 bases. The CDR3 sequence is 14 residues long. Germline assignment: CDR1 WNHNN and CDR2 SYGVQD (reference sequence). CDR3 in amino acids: CASSGPDSGYGYTF. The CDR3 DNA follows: TGCGCCAGCAGTGGCCCCGACAGCGGGTATGGCTACACCTTC.